This T cell receptor (beta chain) was captured in a study of T-cell reconstitution after alpha-beta-depleted transplantation in children. This CDR3 has 11 residues. V lost 6 bases and J lost 4, with 6 bases in between. Germline assignment: CDR1 SNHLY and CDR2 FYNNEI. A TCRbeta library incorporating unique molecular identifiers was prepared. TCRdb redid the calling of the PCR reads with MiXCR, one entry per CDR3 protein. The sample holds around 200,000 distinct CDR3 sequences, over 15% seen once. This clonotype occurred many times. Antigen specificity is unknown. Findings and caveats of the study: One year post-transplant, T-cell counts and diversity were largely derived from T cells produced anew.

The TCR originated in a male patient aged 2 to 9 who had a stem cell transplant for acute lymphoblastic leukemia, so the T cells may come from the graft donor. The sequences come from PBMCs, mostly from graft donor cells, collected 360 days after TCRalphabeta/CD19-depleted stem cell transplant. The chain is built from TRBV2 and TRBJ2-5, with D maybe TRBD1 (6 bases). The CDR3 loop is CASRGGETQYF. For the CDR3, the DNA is TGTGCCAGCAGAGGGGGAGAGACCCAGTACTTC.